Listed below are T cell receptor beta chains from one sample, sequenced in a study of shared clonotypes between healthy human individuals. Assay used: immunoSEQ multiplex PCR; TCRdb lists only in-frame clones, some missing. In the table there are fewer than 1 million clones, just over 95% of which are singletons. The sample was naive CD8+ T cells sorted from blood. The receptors come from a young man in good health. CDR3s include the opening cysteine and the closing phenylalanine or tryptophan. The D gene is left open where the match is weak. The size entry is marked missing in some rows and otherwise reads once, few, many or a size class.

abundance: .; d_gene: .; v_gene: TRBV7-9; j_gene: TRBJ2-1; CDR3aa: CASSPPGLASYNEQFF; CDR3nt: TGTGCCAGCAGCCCTCCGGGGCTAGCGAGTTACAATGAGCAGTTCTTC
abundance: .; d_gene: .; v_gene: TRBV4-3; j_gene: TRBJ1-1; CDR3aa: CASSQVGENTEAFF; CDR3nt: TGCGCCAGCAGCCAAGTCGGGGAGAACACTGAAGCTTTCTTT
abundance: .; d_gene: .; v_gene: TRBV7-7; j_gene: TRBJ2-7; CDR3aa: CASSPFEGNGYEQYF; CDR3nt: TGTGCCAGCAGCCCTTTCGAGGGTAACGGATACGAGCAGTACTTC
abundance: .; d_gene: .; v_gene: TRBV7-6; j_gene: TRBJ2-1; CDR3aa: CASSSRESLYNEQFF; CDR3nt: TGTGCCAGCAGCTCCCGGGAGTCACTCTACAATGAGCAGTTCTTC
abundance: .; d_gene: .; v_gene: TRBV7-3; j_gene: TRBJ2-2; CDR3aa: CASSPIGPGELFF; CDR3nt: TGTGCCAGCAGCCCGATAGGCCCCGGGGAGCTGTTTTTT
abundance: .; d_gene: .; v_gene: TRBV7-6; j_gene: TRBJ1-1; CDR3aa: CASSAPKSEAFF; CDR3nt: TGTGCCAGCAGCGCTCCGAAGAGTGAAGCTTTCTTT
abundance: .; d_gene: .; v_gene: TRBV27; j_gene: TRBJ2-3; CDR3aa: CASSFQTTDTQYF; CDR3nt: TGTGCCAGCAGTTTTCAGACTACAGATACGCAGTATTTT
abundance: .; d_gene: .; v_gene: TRBV4-3; j_gene: TRBJ1-2; CDR3aa: CASSQEFPRDGYTF; CDR3nt: TGCGCCAGCAGCCAAGAGTTTCCCCGGGACGGCTACACCTTC
abundance: .; d_gene: TRBD2; v_gene: TRBV7-6; j_gene: TRBJ2-5; CDR3aa: CASSLEGLGTAETQYF; CDR3nt: TGTGCCAGCAGCTTAGAGGGACTAGGGACCGCCGAGACCCAGTACTTC
abundance: .; d_gene: TRBD2; v_gene: TRBV7-2; j_gene: TRBJ2-1; CDR3aa: CASSLGTTGEQFF; CDR3nt: TGTGCCAGCAGCCTAGGGACTACCGGTGAGCAGTTCTTC
abundance: .; d_gene: .; v_gene: TRBV11-2; j_gene: TRBJ2-4; CDR3aa: CASSPRKAVKNIQYF; CDR3nt: TGTGCCAGCAGCCCCCGGAAAGCTGTCAAAAACATTCAGTACTTC
abundance: .; d_gene: .; v_gene: TRBV10-1; j_gene: TRBJ1-5; CDR3aa: CASSEGEGNQPQHF; CDR3nt: TGCGCCAGCAGTGAAGGGGAGGGCAATCAGCCCCAGCATTTT
abundance: .; d_gene: .; v_gene: TRBV10-3; j_gene: TRBJ1-4; CDR3aa: CAISESGTSSDEKLFF; CDR3nt: TGTGCCATCAGTGAATCAGGGACTAGTTCCGATGAAAAACTGTTTTTT
abundance: .; d_gene: TRBD2; v_gene: TRBV6-5; j_gene: TRBJ2-7; CDR3aa: CASSSTSGGTYEQYF; CDR3nt: TGTGCCAGCAGCTCTACTAGCGGGGGCACCTACGAGCAGTACTTC
abundance: .; d_gene: TRBD1; v_gene: TRBV2; j_gene: TRBJ1-1; CDR3aa: CASSGGRVFF; CDR3nt: TGTGCCAGCTCAGGGGGTAGGGTTTTCTTT
abundance: .; d_gene: .; v_gene: TRBV19; j_gene: TRBJ1-5; CDR3aa: CASSIPLAGRQPQHF; CDR3nt: TGTGCCAGTAGTATACCGCTGGCAGGCCGTCAGCCCCAGCATTTT
abundance: .; d_gene: TRBD1; v_gene: TRBV2; j_gene: TRBJ1-2; CDR3aa: CASGSGTGIWGYTF; CDR3nt: TGTGCCAGTGGTTCCGGGACAGGGATTTGGGGCTACACCTTC
abundance: .; d_gene: TRBD1; v_gene: TRBV7-8; j_gene: TRBJ1-5; CDR3aa: CASSLGGGSQPQHF; CDR3nt: TGTGCCAGCAGCTTAGGAGGGGGCAGTCAGCCCCAGCATTTT
abundance: once; d_gene: TRBD2; v_gene: TRBV27; j_gene: TRBJ2-2; CDR3aa: CASRQAGDTGELFF; CDR3nt: TGTGCCAGCAGACAAGCGGGAGATACCGGGGAGCTGTTTTTT
abundance: .; d_gene: TRBD1; v_gene: TRBV7-9; j_gene: TRBJ2-3; CDR3aa: CASSLNRGPADTQYF; CDR3nt: TGTGCCAGCAGCCTCAACAGGGGACCCGCAGATACGCAGTATTTT
abundance: .; d_gene: .; v_gene: TRBV5-8; j_gene: TRBJ1-3; CDR3aa: CASSLGGGAGNTIYF; CDR3nt: TGTGCCAGCAGCTTGGGTGGAGGAGCTGGAAACACCATATATTTT
abundance: .; d_gene: .; v_gene: TRBV4-1; j_gene: TRBJ2-1; CDR3aa: CASSQGSGFNNEQFF; CDR3nt: TGCGCCAGCAGCCAGGGGAGCGGATTTAACAATGAGCAGTTCTTC
abundance: .; d_gene: TRBD1; v_gene: TRBV28; j_gene: TRBJ2-2; CDR3aa: CASITGTGLSGELFF; CDR3nt: TGTGCCTCCATTACCGGGACAGGACTCTCCGGGGAGCTGTTTTTT
abundance: .; d_gene: .; v_gene: TRBV7-9; j_gene: TRBJ2-3; CDR3aa: CASSRSGYRTDTQYF; CDR3nt: TGTGCCAGCAGCCGAAGCGGGTACCGCACAGATACGCAGTATTTT
abundance: .; d_gene: .; v_gene: TRBV4-1; j_gene: TRBJ2-2; CDR3aa: CASSPPGQNTGELFF; CDR3nt: TGCGCCAGCAGCCCTCCGGGACAGAACACCGGGGAGCTGTTTTTT
abundance: .; d_gene: TRBD2; v_gene: TRBV7-6; j_gene: TRBJ2-1; CDR3aa: CASSDTSGSRYNEQFF; CDR3nt: TGTGCCAGCAGCGATACTAGCGGGAGTCGGTACAATGAGCAGTTCTTC
abundance: .; d_gene: TRBD1; v_gene: TRBV4-1; j_gene: TRBJ1-4; CDR3aa: CASSQDSDRGWATNEKLFF; CDR3nt: TGCGCCAGCAGCCAAGATTCCGACAGGGGCTGGGCAACTAATGAAAAACTGTTTTTT
abundance: .; d_gene: TRBD1; v_gene: TRBV27; j_gene: TRBJ1-5; CDR3aa: CASGGTGVQPQHF; CDR3nt: TGTGCCAGCGGTGGGACAGGGGTCCAGCCCCAGCATTTT